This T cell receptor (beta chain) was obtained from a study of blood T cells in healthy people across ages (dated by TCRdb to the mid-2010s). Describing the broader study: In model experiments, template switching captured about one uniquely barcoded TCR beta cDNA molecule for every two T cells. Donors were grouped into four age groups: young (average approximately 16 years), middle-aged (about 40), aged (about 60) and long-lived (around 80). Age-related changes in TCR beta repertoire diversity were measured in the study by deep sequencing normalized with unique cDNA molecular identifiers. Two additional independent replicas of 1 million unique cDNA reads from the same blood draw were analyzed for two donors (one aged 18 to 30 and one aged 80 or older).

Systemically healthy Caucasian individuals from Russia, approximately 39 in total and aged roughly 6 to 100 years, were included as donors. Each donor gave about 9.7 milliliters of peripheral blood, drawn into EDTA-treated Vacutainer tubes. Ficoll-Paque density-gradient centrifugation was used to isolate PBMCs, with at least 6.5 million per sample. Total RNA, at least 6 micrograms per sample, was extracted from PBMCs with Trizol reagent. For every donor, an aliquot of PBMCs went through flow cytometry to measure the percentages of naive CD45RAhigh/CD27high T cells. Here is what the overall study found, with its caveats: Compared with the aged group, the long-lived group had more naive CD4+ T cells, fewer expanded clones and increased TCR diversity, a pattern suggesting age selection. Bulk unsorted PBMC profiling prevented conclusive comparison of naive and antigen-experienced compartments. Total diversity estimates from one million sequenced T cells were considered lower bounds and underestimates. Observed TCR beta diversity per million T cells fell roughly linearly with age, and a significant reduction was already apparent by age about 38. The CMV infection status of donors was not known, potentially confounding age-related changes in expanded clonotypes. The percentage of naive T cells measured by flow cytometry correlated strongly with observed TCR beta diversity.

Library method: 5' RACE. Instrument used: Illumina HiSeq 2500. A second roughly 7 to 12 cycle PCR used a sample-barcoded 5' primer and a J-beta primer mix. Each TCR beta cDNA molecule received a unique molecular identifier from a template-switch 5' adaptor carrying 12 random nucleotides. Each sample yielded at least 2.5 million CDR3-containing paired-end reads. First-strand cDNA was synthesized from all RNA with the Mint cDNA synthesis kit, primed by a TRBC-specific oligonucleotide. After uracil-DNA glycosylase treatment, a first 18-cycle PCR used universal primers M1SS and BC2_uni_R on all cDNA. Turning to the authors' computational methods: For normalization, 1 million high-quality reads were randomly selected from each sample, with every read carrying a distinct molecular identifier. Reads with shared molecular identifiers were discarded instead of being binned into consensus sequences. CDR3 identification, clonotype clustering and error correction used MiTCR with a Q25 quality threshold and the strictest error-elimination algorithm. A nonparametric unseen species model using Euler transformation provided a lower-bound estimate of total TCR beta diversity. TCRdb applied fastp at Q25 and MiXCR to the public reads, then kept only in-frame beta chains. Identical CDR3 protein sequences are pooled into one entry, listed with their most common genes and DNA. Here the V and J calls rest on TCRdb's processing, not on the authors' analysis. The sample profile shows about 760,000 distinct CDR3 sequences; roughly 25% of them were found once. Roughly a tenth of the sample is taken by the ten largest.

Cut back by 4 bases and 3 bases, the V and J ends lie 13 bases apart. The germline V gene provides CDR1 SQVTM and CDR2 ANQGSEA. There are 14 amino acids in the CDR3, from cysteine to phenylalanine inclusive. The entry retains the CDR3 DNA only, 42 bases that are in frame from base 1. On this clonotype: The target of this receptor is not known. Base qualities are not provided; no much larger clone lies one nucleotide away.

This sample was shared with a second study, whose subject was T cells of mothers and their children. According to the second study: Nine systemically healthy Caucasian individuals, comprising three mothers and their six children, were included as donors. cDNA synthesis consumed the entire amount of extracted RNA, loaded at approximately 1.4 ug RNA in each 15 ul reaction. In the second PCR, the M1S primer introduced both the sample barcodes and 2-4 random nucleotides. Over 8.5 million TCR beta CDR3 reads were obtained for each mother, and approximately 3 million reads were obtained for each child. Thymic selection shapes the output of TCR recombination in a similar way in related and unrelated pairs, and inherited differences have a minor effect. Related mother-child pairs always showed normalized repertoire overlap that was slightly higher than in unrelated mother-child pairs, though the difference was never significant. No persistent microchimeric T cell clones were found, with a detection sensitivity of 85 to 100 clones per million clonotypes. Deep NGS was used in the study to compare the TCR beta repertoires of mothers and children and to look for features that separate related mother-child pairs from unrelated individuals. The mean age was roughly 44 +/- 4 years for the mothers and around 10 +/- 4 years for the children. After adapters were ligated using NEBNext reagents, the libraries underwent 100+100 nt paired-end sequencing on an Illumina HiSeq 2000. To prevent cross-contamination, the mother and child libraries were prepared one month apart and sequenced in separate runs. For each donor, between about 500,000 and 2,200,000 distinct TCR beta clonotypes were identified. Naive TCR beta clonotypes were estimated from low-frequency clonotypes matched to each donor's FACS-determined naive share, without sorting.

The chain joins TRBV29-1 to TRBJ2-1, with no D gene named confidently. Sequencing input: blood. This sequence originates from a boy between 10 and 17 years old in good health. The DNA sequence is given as TGCAGCGTTGTGAGCAGGTTCAACTACAATGAGCAGTTCTTC. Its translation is CSVVSRFNYNEQFF.